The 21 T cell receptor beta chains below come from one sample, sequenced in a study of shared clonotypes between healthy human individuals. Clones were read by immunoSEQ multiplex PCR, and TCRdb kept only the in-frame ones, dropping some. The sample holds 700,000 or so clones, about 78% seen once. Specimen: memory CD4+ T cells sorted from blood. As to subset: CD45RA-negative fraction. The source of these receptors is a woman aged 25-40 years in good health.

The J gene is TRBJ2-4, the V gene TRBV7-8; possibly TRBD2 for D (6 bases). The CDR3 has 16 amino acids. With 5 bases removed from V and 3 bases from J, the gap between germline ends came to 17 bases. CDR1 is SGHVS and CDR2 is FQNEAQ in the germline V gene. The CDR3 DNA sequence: TGTGCCAGCAGCCCAGGTTGGACGGGAGTCAAAAACATTCAGTACTTC. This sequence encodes CASSPGWTGVKNIQYF.

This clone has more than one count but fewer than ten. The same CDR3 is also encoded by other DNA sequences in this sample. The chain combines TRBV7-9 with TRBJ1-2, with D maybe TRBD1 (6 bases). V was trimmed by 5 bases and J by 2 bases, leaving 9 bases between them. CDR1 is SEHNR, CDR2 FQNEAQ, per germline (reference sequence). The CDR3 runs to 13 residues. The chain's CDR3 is CASSLGQNYGYTF. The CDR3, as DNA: TGTGCCAGCAGCCTCGGACAGAACTATGGCTACACCTTC.

CDR3 bases: TGTGCCAGCAGCTGGGGGGACAGGTCTTTGGATGAAGCTTTCTTT. This sequence encodes CASSWGDRSLDEAFF. The chain joins TRBV5-4 to TRBJ1-1; TRBD1 matches at 8 bases. The length of the CDR3 is 15 residues. Per germline, CDR1 SGHNT and CDR2 YYREEE (reference sequence). The trim removed 3 bases at V and 7 bases at J, leaving 11 bases unmatched.

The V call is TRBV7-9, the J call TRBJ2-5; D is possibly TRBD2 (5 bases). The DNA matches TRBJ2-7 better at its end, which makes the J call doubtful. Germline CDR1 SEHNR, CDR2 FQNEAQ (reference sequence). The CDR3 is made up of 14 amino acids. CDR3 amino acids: CASSWAGSSYEQYF. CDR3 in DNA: TGTGCCAGCAGCTGGGCGGGCAGCTCCTACGAGCAGTACTTC.

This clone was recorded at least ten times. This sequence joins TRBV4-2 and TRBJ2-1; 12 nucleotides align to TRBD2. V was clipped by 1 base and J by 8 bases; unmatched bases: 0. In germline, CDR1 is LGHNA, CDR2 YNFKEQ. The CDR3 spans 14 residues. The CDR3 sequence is CASSQGLAGDEQFF. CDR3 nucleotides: TGTGCCAGCAGCCAAGGACTAGCGGGAGATGAGCAGTTCTTC.

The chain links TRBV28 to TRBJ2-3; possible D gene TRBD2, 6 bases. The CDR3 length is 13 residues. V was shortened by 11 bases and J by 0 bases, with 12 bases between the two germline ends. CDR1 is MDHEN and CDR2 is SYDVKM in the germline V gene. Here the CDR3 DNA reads TGTGCCCTAGGGACTTTTAGCACAGATACGCAGTATTTT. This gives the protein CALGTFSTDTQYF.

CDR3 amino acids: CASIPLSTGGYGYTF. DNA for the CDR3: TGTGCCAGCATCCCCCTCTCCACAGGGGGCTATGGCTACACCTTC. The chain is built from TRBV7-9 and TRBJ1-2, with TRBD1 matching 8 bases. Per germline, CDR1 SEHNR and CDR2 FQNEAQ (reference sequence). The CDR3 is 15 amino acids. The J segment lost 4 bases and the V segment lost 7 bases, leaving 11 bases of the junction unmatched.

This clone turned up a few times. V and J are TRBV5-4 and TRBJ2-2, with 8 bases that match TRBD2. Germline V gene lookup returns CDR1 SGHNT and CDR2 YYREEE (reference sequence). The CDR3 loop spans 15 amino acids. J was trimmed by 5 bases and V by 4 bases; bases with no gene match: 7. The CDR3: CASSTGTRQTGELFF. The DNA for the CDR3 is TGTGCCAGCAGCACCGGGACTAGACAAACCGGGGAGCTGTTTTTT.

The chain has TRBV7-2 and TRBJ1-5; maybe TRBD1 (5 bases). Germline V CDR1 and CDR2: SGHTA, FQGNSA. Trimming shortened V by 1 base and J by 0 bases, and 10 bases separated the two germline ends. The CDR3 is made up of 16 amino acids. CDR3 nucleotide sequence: TGTGCCAGCAGCTTAGAGGGGACTTTTAGCAATCAGCCCCAGCATTTT. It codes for CASSLEGTFSNQPQHF. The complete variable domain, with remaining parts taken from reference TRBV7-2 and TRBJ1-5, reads GAGVSQSPSNKVTEKGKDVELRCDPISGHTALYWYRQSLGQGLEFLIYFQGNSAPDKSGLPSDRFSAERTGGSVSTLTIQRTQQEDSAVYLCASSLEGTFSNQPQHFGDGTRLSIL.

The CDR3 DNA follows: TGTGCCAGCAGTTTAAAACCGCCGACTAGCGGGCCCTACGAGCAGTACTTC. Its translation: CASSLKPPTSGPYEQYF. This chain links TRBV27 with TRBJ2-7, with 10 bases aligning to TRBD2. Per germline, CDR1 MNHEY and CDR2 SMNVEV (reference sequence). The V gene end was trimmed by 2 bases and the J gene end by 2 bases; junction bases not matched to a gene: 9. The CDR3 has 17 amino acids.

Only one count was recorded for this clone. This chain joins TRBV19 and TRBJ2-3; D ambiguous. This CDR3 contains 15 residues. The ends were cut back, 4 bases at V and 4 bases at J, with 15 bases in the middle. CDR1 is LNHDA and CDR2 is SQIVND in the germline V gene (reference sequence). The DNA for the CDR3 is TGTGCCAGTAGTACATGGGCTAGAAGGCCAGATACGCAGTATTTT. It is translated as CASSTWARRPDTQYF.

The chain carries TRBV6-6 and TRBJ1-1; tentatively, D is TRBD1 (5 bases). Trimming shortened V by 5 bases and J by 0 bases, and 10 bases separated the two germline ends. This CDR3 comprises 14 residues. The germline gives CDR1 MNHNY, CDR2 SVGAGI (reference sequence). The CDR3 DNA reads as TGTGCCAGCAGTATACAAGGGGTGAACACTGAAGCTTTCTTT. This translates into CASSIQGVNTEAFF.

In DNA, the CDR3 is TGTGCCAGCAGCCCCCCGGTGGGCGGGAACACCGGGGAGCTGTTTTTT. Translated: CASSPPVGGNTGELFF. This rearrangement joins TRBV11-3 to TRBJ2-2; no reliable D call. CDR1 is SGHNT and CDR2 is YENEEA in the germline V gene. V lost 5 bases, J lost 1 base, and 14 bases lay in between. The CDR3 loop spans 16 amino acids.

The CDR3: CASSQQGAGEKTQYF. The CDR3 DNA is TGTGCCAGCAGTCAACAAGGTGCAGGGGAAAAGACCCAGTACTTC. This chain uses TRBV28 with TRBJ2-5; D is possibly TRBD1 (6 bases). V was cut by 5 bases and J by 6 bases, with 19 bases left in between. The CDR3 has 15 amino acids. The germline V gene encodes CDR1 MDHEN and CDR2 SYDVKM.

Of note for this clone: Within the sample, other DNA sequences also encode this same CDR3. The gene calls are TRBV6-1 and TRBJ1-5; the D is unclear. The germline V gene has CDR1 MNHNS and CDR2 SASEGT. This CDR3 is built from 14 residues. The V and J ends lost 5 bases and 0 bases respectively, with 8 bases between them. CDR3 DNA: TGTGCCAGCAGTTCAGAAGTTAGCAATCAGCCCCAGCATTTT. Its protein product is CASSSEVSNQPQHF.

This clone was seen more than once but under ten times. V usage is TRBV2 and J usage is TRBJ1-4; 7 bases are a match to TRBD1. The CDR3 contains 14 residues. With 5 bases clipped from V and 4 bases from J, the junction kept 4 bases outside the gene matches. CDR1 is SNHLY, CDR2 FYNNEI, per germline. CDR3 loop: CASSRQGYNEKLFF. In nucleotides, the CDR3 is TGTGCCAGCAGTCGACAGGGTTATAATGAAAAACTGTTTTTT.

The CDR3 region is CASSSGLAASFF. CDR3 coding DNA: TGTGCCAGCAGCTCGGGACTAGCGGCGTCGTTCTTC. The chain uses TRBV7-9 and TRBJ2-1, with 11 bases that match TRBD2. The length of the CDR3 is 12 residues. Germline V lookup: CDR1 SEHNR, CDR2 FQNEAQ (reference sequence). V gave up 4 bases and J gave up 15 bases; unmatched junction bases: 5.

The CDR3 protein is CASSLEGTGITDTQYF. CDR3 bases: TGTGCCAGCAGCTTAGAAGGGACAGGGATCACAGATACGCAGTATTTT. V is TRBV7-6 and J is TRBJ2-3, with 9 bases fitting TRBD1. Germline V gene lookup returns CDR1 SGHVS and CDR2 FNYEAQ. There are 16 residues in the CDR3. J gave up 2 bases and V 1 base, and 4 bases lay outside the gene matches.

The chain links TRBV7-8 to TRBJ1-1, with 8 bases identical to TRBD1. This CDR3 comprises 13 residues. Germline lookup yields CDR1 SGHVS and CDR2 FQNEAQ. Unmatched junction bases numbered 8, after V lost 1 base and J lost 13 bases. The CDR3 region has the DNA TGTGCCAGCAGCTTAGATCCGGCAGGGGGCGGTTTCTTT. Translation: CASSLDPAGGGFF. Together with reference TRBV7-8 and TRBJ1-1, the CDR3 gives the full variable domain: GAGVSQSPRYKVAKRGQDVALRCDPISGHVSLFWYQQALGQGPEFLTYFQNEAQLDKSGLPSDRFFAERPEGSVSTLKIQRTQQEDSAVYLCASSLDPAGGGFFGQGTRLTVV.

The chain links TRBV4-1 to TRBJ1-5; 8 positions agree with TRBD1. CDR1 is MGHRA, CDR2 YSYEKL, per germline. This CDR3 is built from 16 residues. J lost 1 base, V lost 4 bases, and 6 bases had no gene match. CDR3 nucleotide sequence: TGCGCCAGCAGCCCCGGACAGGGTAGGAGCAATCAGCCCCAGCATTTT. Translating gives CASSPGQGRSNQPQHF.

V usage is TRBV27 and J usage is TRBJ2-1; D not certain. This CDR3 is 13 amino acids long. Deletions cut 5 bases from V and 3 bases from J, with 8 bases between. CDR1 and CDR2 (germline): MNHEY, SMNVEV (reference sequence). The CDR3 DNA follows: TGTGCCAGCAGTGGATCCCACTACAATGAGCAGTTCTTC. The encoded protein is CASSGSHYNEQFF.